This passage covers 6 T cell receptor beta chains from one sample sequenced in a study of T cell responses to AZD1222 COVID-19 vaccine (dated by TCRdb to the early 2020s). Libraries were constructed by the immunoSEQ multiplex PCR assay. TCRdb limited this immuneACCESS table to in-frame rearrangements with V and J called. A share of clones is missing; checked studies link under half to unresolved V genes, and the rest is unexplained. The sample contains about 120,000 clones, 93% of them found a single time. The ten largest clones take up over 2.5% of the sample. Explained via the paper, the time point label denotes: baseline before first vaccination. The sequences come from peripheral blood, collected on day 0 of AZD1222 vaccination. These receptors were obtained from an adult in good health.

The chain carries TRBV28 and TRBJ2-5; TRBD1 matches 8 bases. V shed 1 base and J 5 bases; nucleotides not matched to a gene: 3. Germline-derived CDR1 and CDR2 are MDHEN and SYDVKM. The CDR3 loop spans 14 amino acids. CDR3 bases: TGTGCCAGCAGTTTATACCGGACAGGGGAGACCCAGTACTTC. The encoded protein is CASSLYRTGETQYF.

The CDR3 reads CASNPLGGANYGYTF. The CDR3 region has the DNA TGTGCCAGCAATCCCCTTGGGGGGGCCAACTATGGCTACACCTTC. The chain has TRBV6-5 and TRBJ1-2; possible D gene TRBD1, 6 bases. The V end lost 7 bases, the J end lost 2 bases, and 17 bases lay between the germline ends. CDR1 and CDR2 (germline): MNHEY, SVGAGI. This CDR3 comprises 15 residues.

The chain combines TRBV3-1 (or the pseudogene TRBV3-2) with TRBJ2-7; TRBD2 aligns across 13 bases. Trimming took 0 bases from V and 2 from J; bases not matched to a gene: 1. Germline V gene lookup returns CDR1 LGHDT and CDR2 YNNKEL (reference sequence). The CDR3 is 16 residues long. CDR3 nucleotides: TGTGCCAGCAGCCAAGATACTAGCGGGAGGGCCTACGAGCAGTACTTC. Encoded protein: CASSQDTSGRAYEQYF.

CDR3 protein: CASSRRSVSNTIYF. For the CDR3, the DNA is TGTGCCAGCAGCCGGCGGTCGGTTTCAAACACCATATATTTT. The genes are TRBV3-1 (or the pseudogene TRBV3-2) and TRBJ1-3; D not resolved. Germline V lookup: CDR1 LGHDT, CDR2 YNNKEL (reference sequence). V was cut by 4 bases and J by 6 bases, with 13 bases left in between. This CDR3 spans 14 amino acids.

CDR3 DNA: TGTGCCAGCAGTTACTCCTCCCCTAGTAGAGCCGAGCAGTACTTC. Translating gives CASSYSSPSRAEQYF. V usage is TRBV6-5 and J usage is TRBJ2-7; D unclear. Germline V gene sequence: CDR1 MNHEY, CDR2 SVGAGI. The CDR3 loop spans 15 amino acids. The V end lost 0 bases, the J end lost 6 bases, and 15 bases lay between the germline ends.

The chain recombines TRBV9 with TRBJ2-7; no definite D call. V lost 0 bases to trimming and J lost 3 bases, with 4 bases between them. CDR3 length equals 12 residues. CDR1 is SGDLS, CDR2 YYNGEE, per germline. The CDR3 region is CASSVDDYEQYF. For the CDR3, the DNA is TGTGCCAGCAGCGTAGACGACTACGAGCAGTACTTC.